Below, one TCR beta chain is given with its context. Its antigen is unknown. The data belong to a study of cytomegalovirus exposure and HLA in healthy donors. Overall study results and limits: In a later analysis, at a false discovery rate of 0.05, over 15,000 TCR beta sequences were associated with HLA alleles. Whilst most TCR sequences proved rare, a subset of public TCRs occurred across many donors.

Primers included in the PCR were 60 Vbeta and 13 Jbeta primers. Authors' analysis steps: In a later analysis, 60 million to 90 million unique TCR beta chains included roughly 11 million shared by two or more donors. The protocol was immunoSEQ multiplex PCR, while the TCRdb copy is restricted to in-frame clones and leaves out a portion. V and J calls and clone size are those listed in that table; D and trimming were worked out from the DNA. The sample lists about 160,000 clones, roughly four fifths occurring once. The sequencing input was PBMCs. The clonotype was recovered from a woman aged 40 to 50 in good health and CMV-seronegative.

The CDR3 region has the DNA TGTGCCAGCATCCGACCAGGGAGGGAGACCCAGTACTTC. It specifies CASIRPGRETQYF. The V and J genes are TRBV28 and TRBJ2-5; a weak D match, TRBD2 (6 bases). CDR3 length equals 13 residues. Trimming left V 7 bases short and J 5 bases short, with 14 bases between. Germline loops: CDR1 MDHEN, CDR2 SYDVKM.